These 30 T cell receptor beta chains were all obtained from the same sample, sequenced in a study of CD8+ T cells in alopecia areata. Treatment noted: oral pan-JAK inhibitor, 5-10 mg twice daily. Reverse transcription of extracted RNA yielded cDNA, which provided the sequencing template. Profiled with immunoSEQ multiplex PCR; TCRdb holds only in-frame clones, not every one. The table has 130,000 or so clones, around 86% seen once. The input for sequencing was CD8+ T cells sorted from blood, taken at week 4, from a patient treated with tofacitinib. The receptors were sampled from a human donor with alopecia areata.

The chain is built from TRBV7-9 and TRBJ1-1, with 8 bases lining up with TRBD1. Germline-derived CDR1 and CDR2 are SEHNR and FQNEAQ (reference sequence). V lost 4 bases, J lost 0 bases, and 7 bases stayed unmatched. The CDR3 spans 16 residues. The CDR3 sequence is CASSSPRTGMNTEAFF. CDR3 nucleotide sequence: TGTGCCAGCAGCTCCCCTCGGACAGGGATGAACACTGAAGCTTTCTTT.

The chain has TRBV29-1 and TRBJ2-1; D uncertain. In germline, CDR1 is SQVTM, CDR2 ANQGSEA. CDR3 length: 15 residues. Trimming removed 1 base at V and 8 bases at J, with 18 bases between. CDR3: CSVEGGFTLWDEQFF. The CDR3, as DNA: TGCAGCGTTGAAGGAGGATTTACGTTATGGGATGAGCAGTTCTTC.

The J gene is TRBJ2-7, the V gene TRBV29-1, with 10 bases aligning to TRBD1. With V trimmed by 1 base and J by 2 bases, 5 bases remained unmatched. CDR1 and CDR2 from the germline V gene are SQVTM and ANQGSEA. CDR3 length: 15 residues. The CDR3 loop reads CSVEGGTGATYEQYF. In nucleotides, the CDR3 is TGCAGCGTTGAAGGAGGGACAGGGGCCACCTACGAGCAGTACTTC.

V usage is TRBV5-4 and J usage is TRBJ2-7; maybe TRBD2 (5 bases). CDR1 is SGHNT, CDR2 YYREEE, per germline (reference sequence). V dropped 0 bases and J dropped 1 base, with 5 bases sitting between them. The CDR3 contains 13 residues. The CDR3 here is CASSLAGSYEQYF. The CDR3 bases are TGTGCCAGCAGCTTGGCGGGATCCTACGAGCAGTACTTC.

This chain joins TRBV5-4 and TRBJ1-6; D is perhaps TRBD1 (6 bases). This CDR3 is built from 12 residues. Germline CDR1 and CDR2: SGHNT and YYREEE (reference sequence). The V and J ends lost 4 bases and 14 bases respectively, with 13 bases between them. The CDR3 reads CASSVIGGTLHF. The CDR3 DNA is TGTGCCAGCAGCGTTATCGGGGGCACCCTCCACTTT.

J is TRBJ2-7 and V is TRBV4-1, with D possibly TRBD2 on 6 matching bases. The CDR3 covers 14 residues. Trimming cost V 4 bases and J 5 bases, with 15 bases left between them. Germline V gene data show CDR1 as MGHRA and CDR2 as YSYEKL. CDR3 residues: CASSLTSIIHEQYF. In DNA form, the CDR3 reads TGCGCCAGCAGCCTAACTAGCATAATCCACGAGCAGTACTTC.

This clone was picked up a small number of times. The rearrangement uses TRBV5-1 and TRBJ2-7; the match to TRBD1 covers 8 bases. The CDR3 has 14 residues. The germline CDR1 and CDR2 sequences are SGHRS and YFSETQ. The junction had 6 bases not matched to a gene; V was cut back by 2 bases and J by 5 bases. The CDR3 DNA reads TGCGCCAGCAGCTTTCGGCAGGGGGCTGACGAGCAGTACTTC. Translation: CASSFRQGADEQYF.

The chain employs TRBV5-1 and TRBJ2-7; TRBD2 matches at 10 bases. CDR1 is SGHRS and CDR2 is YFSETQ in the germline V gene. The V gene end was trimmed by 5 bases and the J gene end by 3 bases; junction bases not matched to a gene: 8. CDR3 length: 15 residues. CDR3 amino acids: CASRLLAGDLYEQYF. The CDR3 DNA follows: TGCGCCAGCAGACTTCTAGCGGGAGATCTCTACGAGCAGTACTTC.

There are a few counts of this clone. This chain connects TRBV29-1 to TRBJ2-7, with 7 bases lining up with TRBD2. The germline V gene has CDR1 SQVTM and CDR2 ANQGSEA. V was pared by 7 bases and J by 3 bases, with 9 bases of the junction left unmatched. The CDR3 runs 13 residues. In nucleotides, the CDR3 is TGCAGCGCGAAGGATGCGGGGGACTACGAGCAGTACTTC. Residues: CSAKDAGDYEQYF.

The CDR3 DNA sequence: TGCGCCAGCAGCTTGTTAGAAAACACTGAAGCTTTCTTT. Its protein product is CASSLLENTEAFF. The V and J genes are TRBV5-1 and TRBJ1-1; unclear D gene. The CDR3 covers 13 residues. Per germline, CDR1 SGHRS and CDR2 YFSETQ. Trimming shortened V by 1 base and J by 2 bases, and 6 bases separated the two germline ends.

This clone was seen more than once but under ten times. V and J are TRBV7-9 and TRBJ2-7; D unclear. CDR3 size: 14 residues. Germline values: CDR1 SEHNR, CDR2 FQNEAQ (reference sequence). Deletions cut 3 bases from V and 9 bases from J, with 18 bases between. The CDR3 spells CASSFTGDLRGQYF. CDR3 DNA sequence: TGTGCCAGCAGCTTTACTGGCGATCTACGAGGGCAGTACTTC.

The CDR3 nucleotides are TGTGCCAGCAGCTTTAGTGAGACTAGCATGCATGAGCAGTTCTTC. It yields the protein CASSFSETSMHEQFF. The chain couples TRBV7-9 to TRBJ2-1; 7 bases are a match to TRBD2. The CDR3 spans 15 residues. Germline trimming cut 3 bases from V and 8 bases from J; bases unmatched to any gene: 10. Germline V CDR1 and CDR2: SEHNR, FQNEAQ (reference sequence).

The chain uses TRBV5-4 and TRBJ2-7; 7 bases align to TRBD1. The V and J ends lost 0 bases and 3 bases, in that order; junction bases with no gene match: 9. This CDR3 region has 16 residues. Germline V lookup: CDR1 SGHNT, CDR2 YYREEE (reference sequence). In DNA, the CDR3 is TGTGCCAGCAGCTTGGCCACAGGGACAGACGACTACGAGCAGTACTTC. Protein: CASSLATGTDDYEQYF. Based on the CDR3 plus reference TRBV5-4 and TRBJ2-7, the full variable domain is ETGVTQSPTHLIKTRGQQVTLRCSSQSGHNTVSWYQQALGQGPQFIFQYYREEENGRGNFPPRFSGLQFPNYSSELNVNALELDDSALYLCASSLATGTDDYEQYFGPGTRLTVT.

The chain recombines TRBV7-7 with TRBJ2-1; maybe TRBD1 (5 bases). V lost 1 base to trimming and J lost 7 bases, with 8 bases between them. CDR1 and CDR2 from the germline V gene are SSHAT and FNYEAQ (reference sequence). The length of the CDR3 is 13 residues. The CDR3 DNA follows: TGTGCCAGCAGCTTAGGTCAGGGAAATGAGCAGTTCTTC. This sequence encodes CASSLGQGNEQFF.

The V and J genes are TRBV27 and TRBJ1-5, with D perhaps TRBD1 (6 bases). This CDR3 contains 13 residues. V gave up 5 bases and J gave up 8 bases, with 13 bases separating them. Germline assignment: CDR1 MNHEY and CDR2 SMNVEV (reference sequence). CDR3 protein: CASSIWGAEPQHF. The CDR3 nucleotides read TGTGCCAGCAGTATCTGGGGGGCTGAGCCCCAGCATTTT.

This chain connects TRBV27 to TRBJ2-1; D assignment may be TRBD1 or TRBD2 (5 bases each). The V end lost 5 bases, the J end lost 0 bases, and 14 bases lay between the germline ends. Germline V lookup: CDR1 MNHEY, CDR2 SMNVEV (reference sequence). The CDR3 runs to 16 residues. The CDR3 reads CASSARPGSSYNEQFF. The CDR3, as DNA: TGTGCCAGCAGTGCCCGTCCAGGGAGCTCCTACAATGAGCAGTTCTTC.

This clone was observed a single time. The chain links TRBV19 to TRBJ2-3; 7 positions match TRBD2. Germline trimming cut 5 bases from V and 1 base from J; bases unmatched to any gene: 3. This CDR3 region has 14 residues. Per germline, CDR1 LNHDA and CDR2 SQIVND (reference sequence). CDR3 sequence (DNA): TGTGCCAGTAGTTCCCGGGAGGGCACAGATACGCAGTATTTT. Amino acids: CASSSREGTDTQYF.

The CDR3 reads CSVVSREQQAFF. The CDR3 DNA reads as TGCAGCGTTGTTAGTAGGGAACAGCAAGCTTTCTTT. The chain has TRBV29-1 and TRBJ1-1; D gene uncertain. Trimming removed 4 bases at V and 9 bases at J, with 15 bases between. The CDR3 loop spans 12 amino acids. Germline CDR1 and CDR2: SQVTM and ANQGSEA.

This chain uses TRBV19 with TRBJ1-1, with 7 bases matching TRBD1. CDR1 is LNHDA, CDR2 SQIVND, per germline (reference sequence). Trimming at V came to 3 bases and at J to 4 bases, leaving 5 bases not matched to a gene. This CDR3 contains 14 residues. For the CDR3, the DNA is TGTGCCAGTAGTATCTCCAGGGGGATCACTGAAGCTTTCTTT. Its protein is CASSISRGITEAFF.

In DNA, the CDR3 is TGCGCCAGCAGCTTGGGGCAGGGGGTCATCAAAAACATTCAGTACTTC. As protein: CASSLGQGVIKNIQYF. The rearrangement uses TRBV5-1 and TRBJ2-4, with 7 bases lining up with TRBD1. This CDR3 is built from 16 residues. V trimming: 0 bases; J trimming: 3 bases; junction bases outside the gene matches: 6. The germline CDR1 and CDR2 sequences are SGHRS and YFSETQ.

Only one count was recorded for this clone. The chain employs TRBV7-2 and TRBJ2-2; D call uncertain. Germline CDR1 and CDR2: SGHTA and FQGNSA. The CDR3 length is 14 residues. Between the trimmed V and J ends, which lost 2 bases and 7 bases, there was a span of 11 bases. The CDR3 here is CASSLLRESGELFF. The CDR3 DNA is TGTGCCAGCAGCTTACTGCGCGAGAGCGGGGAGCTGTTTTTT.

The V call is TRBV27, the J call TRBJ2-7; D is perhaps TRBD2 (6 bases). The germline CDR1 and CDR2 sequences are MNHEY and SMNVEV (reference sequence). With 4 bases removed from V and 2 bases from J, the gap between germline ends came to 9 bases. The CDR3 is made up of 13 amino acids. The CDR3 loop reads CASSWGVPYEQYF. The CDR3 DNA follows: TGTGCCAGCAGTTGGGGGGTTCCCTACGAGCAGTACTTC.

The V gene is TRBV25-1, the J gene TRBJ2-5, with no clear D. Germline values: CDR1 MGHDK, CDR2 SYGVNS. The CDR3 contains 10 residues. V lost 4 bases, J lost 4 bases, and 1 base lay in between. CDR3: CASSGETQYF. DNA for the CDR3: TGTGCCAGCAGTGGAGAGACCCAGTACTTC.

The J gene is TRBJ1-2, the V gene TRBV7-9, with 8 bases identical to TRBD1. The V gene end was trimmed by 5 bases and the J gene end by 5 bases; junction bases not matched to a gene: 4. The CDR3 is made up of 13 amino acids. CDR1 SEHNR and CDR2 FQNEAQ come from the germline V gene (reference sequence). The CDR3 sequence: CASSPGGVYGYTF. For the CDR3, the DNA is TGTGCCAGCAGCCCAGGGGGCGTGTATGGCTACACCTTC.

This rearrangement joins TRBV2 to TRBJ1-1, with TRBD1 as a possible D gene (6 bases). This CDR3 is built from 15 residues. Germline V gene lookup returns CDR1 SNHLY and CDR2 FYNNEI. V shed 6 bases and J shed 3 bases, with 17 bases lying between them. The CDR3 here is CASSQTGLGDTEAFF. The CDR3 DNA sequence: TGTGCCAGCAGCCAAACAGGGCTCGGGGACACTGAAGCTTTCTTT.

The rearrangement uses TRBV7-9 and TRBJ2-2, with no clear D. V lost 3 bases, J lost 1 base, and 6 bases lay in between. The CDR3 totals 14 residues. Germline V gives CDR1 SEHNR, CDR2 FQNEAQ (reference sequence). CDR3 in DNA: TGTGCCAGCAGCTTCGACTTGAACACCGGGGAGCTGTTTTTT. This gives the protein CASSFDLNTGELFF.

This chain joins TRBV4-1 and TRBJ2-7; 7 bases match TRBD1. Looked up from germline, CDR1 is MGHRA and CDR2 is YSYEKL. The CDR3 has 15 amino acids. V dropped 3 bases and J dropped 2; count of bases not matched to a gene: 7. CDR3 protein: CASSHPGTATYEQYF. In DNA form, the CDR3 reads TGCGCCAGCAGCCACCCCGGGACAGCAACCTACGAGCAGTACTTC.

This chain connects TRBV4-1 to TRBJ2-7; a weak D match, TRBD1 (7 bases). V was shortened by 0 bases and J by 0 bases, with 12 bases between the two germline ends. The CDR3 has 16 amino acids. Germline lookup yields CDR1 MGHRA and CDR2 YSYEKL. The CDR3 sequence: CASSQDPGGLSYEQYF. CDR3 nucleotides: TGCGCCAGCAGCCAAGATCCAGGGGGACTCTCCTACGAGCAGTACTTC.

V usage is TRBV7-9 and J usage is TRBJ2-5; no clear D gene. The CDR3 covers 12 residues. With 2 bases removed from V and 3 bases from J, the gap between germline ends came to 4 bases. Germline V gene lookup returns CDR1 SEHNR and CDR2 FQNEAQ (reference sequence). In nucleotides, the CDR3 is TGTGCCAGCAGCTTATTAAAAGAGACCCAGTACTTC. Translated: CASSLLKETQYF.

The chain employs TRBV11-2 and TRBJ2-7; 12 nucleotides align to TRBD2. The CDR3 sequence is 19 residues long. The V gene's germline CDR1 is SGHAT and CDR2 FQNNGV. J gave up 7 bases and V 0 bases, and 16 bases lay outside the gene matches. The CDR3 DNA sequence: TGTGCCAGCAGCTTAGATCGACTAGCGGGAGTCCCGTACCCTCGGGAGCAGTACTTC. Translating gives CASSLDRLAGVPYPREQYF.